These 5 T cell receptor beta chains came from one sample sequenced in a study of technical replicates of blood from a few donors. Measured with immunoSEQ multiplex PCR; TCRdb has only the in-frame clones, and not every one. The sample carries about 70,000 clones, approximately 90% recorded once. The sequenced sample was PBMCs. The origin of the receptors is a human donor in good health. Some clones in this sample may be carry-over from other donors' samples.

The V gene is TRBV10-3, the J gene TRBJ2-3; 8 bases line up with TRBD2. This CDR3 is 16 amino acids long. The germline V gene encodes CDR1 ENHRY and CDR2 SYGVKD. The junction had 6 bases not matched to a gene; V was cut back by 4 bases and J by 0 bases. The CDR3 DNA follows: TGTGCCATCAGTGGAAGGGGACTAGAGAGCACAGATACGCAGTATTTT. It specifies CAISGRGLESTDTQYF.

This chain links TRBV18 with TRBJ2-3; 7 bases map to TRBD1. CDR3 size: 18 residues. The V gene end was trimmed by 6 bases and the J gene end by 0 bases; junction bases not matched to a gene: 15. Germline V CDR1 and CDR2: KGHSH, LQKENI. The CDR3 here is CASSLNTGQSFSTDTQYF. Here the CDR3 DNA reads TGTGCCAGCTCGCTTAATACGGGACAGTCTTTTAGCACAGATACGCAGTATTTT.

CDR3 amino acids: CASSERSPLTSPLHF. CDR3 DNA: TGTGCCAGCAGTGAGAGGTCGCCCCTTACTTCACCCCTCCACTTT. The chain carries TRBV2 and TRBJ1-6; no reliable D call. The CDR3 is made up of 15 amino acids. CDR1 is SNHLY and CDR2 is FYNNEI in the germline V gene. V gave up 3 bases and J gave up 9 bases, with 15 bases separating them.

The V and J genes are TRBV6-5 and TRBJ2-7; TRBD1 aligns across 9 bases. The CDR3 spans 15 residues. The V gene's germline CDR1 is MNHEY and CDR2 SVGAGI. The junction had 8 bases not matched to a gene; V was cut back by 6 bases and J by 2 bases. CDR3 sequence reads: CASSSGTGRTYEQYF. DNA for the CDR3: TGTGCCAGCAGCTCAGGGACAGGGAGAACCTACGAGCAGTACTTC.

V and J are TRBV7-9 and TRBJ1-2; TRBD1 agrees at 7 bases. Germline V gene lookup returns CDR1 SEHNR and CDR2 FQNEAQ (reference sequence). This CDR3 region has 15 residues. Trimming removed 5 bases from V and 2 bases from J; junction bases left unmatched: 8. CDR3 DNA: TGTGCCAGCAGCCCCCTTTCGGGACAGAACTATGGCTACACCTTC. It is translated as CASSPLSGQNYGYTF.